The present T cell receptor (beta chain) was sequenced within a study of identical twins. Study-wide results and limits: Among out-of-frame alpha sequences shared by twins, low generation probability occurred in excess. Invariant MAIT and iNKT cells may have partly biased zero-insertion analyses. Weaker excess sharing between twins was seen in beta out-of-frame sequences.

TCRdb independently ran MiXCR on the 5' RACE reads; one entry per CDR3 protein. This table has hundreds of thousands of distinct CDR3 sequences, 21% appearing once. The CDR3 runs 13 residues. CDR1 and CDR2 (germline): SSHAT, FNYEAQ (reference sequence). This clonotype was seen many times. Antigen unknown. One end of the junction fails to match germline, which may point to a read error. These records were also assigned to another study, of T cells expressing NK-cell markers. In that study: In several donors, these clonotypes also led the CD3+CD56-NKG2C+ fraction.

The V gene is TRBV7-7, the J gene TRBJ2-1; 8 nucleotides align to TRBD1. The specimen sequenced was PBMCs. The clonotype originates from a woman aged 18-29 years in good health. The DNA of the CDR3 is TGTGCTAGCAGCTCCGACAGGGGAGATGAGCAGTTCTTC. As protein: CASSSDRGDEQFF.